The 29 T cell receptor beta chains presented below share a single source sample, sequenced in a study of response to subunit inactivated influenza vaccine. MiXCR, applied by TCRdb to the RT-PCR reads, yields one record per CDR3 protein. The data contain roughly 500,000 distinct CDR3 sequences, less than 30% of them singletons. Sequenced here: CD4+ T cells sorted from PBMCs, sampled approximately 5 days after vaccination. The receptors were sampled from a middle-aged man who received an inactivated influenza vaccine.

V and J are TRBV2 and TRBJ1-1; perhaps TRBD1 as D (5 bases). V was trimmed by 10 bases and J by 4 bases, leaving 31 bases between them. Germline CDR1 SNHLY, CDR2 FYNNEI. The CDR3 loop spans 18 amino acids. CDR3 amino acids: CAICLRRTLNRPPTEAFF. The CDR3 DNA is TGTGCCATCTGTTTACGACGGACATTGAACCGCCCGCCCACTGAAGCTTTCTTT.

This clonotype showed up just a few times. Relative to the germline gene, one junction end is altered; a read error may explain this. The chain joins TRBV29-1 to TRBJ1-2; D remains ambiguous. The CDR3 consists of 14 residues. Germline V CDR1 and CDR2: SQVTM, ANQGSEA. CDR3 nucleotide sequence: TGCAGCGTGGAAGACCCAATAATGGGCTATGGCTACACCTTC. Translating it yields CSVEDPIMGYGYTF.

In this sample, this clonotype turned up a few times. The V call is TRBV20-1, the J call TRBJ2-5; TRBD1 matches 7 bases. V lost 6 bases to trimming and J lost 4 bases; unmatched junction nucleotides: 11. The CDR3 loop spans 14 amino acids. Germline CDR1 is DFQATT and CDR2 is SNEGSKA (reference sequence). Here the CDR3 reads CSATGQSRAETQYF. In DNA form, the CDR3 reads TGCAGTGCAACGGGACAGTCCAGGGCAGAGACCCAGTACTTC.

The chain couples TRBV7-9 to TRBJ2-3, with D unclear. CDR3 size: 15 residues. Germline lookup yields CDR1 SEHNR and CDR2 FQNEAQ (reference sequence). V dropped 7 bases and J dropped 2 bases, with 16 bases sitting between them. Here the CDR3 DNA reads TGTGCCAGCACCCTTGGGGTTCGTCTCACAGATACGCAGTATTTT. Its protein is CASTLGVRLTDTQYF.

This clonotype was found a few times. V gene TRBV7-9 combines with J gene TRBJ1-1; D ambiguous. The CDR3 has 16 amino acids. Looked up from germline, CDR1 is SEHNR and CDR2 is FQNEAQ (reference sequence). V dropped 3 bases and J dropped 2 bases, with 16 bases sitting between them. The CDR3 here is CASSFGGEGKNTEAFF. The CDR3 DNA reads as TGTGCCAGCAGCTTTGGTGGTGAGGGAAAAAACACTGAAGCTTTCTTT. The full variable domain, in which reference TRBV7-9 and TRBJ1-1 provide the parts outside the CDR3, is DTGVSQNPRHKITKRGQNVTFRCDPISEHNRLYWYRQTLGQGPEFLTYFQNEAQLEKSRLLSDRFSAERPKGSFSTLEIQRTEQGDSAMYLCASSFGGEGKNTEAFFGQGTRLTVV.

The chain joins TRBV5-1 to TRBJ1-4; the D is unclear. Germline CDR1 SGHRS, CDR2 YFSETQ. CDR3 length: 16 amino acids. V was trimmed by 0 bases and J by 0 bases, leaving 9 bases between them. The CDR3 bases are TGCGCCAGCAGCTTGGAAGGAATTGCAACTAATGAAAAACTGTTTTTT. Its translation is CASSLEGIATNEKLFF.

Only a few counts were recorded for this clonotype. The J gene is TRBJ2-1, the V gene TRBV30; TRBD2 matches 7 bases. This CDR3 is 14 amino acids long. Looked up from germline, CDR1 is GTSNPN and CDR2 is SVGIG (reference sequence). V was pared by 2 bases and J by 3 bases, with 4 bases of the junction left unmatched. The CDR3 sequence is CAWSTGGSYNEQFF. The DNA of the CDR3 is TGTGCCTGGAGTACCGGCGGGAGCTACAATGAGCAGTTCTTC.

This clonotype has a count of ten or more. The CDR3 sequence is CSAQGRGNYGYTF. The CDR3 nucleotides are TGCAGTGCCCAGGGGAGGGGTAACTATGGCTACACCTTC. This chain joins TRBV20-1 and TRBJ1-2; D possibly corresponds to TRBD1 (6 bases). CDR3 length: 13 amino acids. In germline, CDR1 is DFQATT, CDR2 SNEGSKA (reference sequence). Trimming removed 6 bases at V and 1 base at J, with 12 bases between.

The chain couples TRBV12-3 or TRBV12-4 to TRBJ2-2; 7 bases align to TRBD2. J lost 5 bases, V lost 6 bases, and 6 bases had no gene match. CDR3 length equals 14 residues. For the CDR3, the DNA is TGTGCCAGCAGACTAGGGCGGGGGACCGGGGAGCTGTTTTTT. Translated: CASRLGRGTGELFF.

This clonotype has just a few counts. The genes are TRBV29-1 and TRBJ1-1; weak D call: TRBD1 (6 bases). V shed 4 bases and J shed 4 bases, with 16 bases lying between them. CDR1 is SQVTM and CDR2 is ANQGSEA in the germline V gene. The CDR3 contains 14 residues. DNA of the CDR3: TGCAGCGTTGTGGAGCAGCCCAGGGGCACTGAAGCTTTCTTT. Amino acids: CSVVEQPRGTEAFF.

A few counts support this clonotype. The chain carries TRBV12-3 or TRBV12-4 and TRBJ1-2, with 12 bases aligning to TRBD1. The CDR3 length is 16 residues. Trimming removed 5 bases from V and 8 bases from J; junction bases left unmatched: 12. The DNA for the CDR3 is TGTGCCAGCAGTACCCCCGGGACAGGGGGCGTTTCGGGCTACACCTTC. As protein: CASSTPGTGGVSGYTF.

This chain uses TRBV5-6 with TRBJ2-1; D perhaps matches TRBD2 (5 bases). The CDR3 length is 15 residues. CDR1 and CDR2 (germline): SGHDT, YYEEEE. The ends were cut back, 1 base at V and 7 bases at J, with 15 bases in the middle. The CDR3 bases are TGTGCCAGCAGCTTGTTTGAGGGTGGTGGGAATGAGCAGTTCTTC. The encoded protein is CASSLFEGGGNEQFF.

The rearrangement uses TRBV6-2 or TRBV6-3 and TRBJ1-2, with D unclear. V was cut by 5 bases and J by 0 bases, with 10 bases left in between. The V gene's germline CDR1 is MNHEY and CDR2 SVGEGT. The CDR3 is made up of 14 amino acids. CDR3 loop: CASSHWDANYGYTF. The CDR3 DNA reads TGTGCCAGCAGTCACTGGGATGCTAACTATGGCTACACCTTC.

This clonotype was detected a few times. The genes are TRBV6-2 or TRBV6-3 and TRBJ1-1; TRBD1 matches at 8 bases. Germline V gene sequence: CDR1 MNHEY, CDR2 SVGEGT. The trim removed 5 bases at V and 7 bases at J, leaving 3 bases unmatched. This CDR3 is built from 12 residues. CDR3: CASSRGTGEAFF. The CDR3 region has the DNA TGTGCCAGCAGTAGAGGGACAGGTGAAGCTTTCTTT.

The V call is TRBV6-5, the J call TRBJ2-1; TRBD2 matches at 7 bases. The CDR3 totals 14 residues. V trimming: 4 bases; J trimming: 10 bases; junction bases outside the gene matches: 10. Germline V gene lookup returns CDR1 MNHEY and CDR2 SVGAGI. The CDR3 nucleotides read TGTGCCAGCAGTTTGGGGGGGGTATCATGGGAGCAGTTCTTC. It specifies CASSLGGVSWEQFF.

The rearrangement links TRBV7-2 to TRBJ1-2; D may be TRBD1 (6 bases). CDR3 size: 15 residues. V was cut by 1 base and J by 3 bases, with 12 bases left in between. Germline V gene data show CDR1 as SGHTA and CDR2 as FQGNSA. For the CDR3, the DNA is TGTGCCAGCAGCTTAGGCACTTGGACAGACTATGGCTACACCTTC. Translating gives CASSLGTWTDYGYTF. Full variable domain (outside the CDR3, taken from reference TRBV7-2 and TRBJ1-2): GAGVSQSPSNKVTEKGKDVELRCDPISGHTALYWYRQSLGQGLEFLIYFQGNSAPDKSGLPSDRFSAERTGGSVSTLTIQRTQQEDSAVYLCASSLGTWTDYGYTFGSGTRLTVV.

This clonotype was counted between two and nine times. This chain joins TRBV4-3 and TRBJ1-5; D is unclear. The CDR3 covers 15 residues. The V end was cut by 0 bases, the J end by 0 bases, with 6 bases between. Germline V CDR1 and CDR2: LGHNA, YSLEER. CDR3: CASSQDTGSNQPQHF. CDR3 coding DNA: TGCGCCAGCAGCCAAGATACCGGTAGCAATCAGCCCCAGCATTTT.

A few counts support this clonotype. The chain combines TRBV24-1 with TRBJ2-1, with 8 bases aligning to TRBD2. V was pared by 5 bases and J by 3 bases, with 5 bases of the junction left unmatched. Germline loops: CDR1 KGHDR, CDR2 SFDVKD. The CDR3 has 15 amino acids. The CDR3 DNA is TGTGCCACCAGTGGAGTTCGGGGGGGCTACAATGAGCAGTTCTTC. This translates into CATSGVRGGYNEQFF.

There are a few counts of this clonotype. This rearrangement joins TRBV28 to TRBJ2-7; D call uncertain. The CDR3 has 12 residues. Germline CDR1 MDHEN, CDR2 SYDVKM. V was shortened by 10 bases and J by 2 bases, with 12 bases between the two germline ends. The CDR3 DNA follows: TGTGCCACCGCCCGCGGACCCTACGAGCAGTACTTC. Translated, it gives CATARGPYEQYF.

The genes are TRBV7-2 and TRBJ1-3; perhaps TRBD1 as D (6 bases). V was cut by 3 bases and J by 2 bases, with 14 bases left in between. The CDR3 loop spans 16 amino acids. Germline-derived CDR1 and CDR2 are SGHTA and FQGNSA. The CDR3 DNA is TGTGCCAGCAGCTTGGCAGGGGCACGCACTGGAAACACCATATATTTT. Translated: CASSLAGARTGNTIYF.

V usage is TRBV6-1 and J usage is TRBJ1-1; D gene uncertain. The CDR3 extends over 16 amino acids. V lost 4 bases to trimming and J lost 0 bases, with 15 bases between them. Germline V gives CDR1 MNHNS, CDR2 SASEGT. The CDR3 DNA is TGTGCCAGCAGTGCCCGACCGACCACAGTGAACACTGAAGCTTTCTTT. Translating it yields CASSARPTTVNTEAFF.

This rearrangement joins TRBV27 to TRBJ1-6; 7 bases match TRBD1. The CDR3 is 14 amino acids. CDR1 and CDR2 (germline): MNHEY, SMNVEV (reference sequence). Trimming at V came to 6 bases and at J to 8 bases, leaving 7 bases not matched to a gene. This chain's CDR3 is CASRVDRDYSPLHF. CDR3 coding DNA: TGTGCCAGCAGGGTCGACAGGGACTATTCACCCCTCCACTTT.

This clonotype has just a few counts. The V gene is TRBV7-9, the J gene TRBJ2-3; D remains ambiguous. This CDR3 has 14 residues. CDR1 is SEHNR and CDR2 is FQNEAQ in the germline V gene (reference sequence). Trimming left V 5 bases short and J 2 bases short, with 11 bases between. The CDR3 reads CASSPLGPTDTQYF. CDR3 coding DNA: TGTGCCAGCAGCCCCCTGGGTCCCACAGATACGCAGTATTTT.

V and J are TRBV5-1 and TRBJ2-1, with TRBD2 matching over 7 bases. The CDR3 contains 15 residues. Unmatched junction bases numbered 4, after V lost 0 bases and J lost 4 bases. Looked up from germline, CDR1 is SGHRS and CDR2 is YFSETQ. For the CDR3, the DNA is TGCGCCAGCAGCTTGGCTGTCGGGAGGTACAATGAGCAGTTCTTC. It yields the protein CASSLAVGRYNEQFF.

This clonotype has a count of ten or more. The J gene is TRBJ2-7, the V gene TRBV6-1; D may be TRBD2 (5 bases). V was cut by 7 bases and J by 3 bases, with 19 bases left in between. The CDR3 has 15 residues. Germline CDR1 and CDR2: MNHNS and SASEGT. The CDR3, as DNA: TGTGCCAGCACAAAGGAGGCAGGTGTGTACTACGAGCAGTACTTC. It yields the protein CASTKEAGVYYEQYF.

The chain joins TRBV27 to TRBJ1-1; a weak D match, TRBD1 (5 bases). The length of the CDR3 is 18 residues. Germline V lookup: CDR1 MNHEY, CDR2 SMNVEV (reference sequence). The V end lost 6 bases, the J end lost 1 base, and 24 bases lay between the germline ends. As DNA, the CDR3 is TGTGCCAGCAGCAGTCCAGGGTTTAGGGGCCGCGAGAACACTGAAGCTTTCTTT. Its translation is CASSSPGFRGRENTEAFF.

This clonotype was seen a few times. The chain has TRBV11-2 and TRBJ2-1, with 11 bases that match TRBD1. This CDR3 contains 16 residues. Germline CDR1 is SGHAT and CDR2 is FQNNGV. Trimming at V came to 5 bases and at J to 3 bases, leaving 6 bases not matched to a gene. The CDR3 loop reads CASSRTGTGGYNEQFF. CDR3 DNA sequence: TGTGCCAGCAGCCGTACCGGGACAGGGGGCTACAATGAGCAGTTCTTC.

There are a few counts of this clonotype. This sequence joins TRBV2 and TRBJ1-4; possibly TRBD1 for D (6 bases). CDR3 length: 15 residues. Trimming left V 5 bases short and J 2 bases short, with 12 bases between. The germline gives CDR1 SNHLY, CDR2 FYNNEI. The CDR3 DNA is TGTGCCAGCAGTTCCCAGGGGTACACTAATGAAAAACTGTTTTTT. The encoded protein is CASSSQGYTNEKLFF.

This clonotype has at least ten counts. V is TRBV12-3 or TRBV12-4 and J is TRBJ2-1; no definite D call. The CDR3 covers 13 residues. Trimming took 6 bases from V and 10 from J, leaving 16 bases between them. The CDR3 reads CASRLDSIYEQFF. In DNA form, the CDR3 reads TGTGCCAGCAGATTGGATTCGATTTACGAGCAGTTCTTC.